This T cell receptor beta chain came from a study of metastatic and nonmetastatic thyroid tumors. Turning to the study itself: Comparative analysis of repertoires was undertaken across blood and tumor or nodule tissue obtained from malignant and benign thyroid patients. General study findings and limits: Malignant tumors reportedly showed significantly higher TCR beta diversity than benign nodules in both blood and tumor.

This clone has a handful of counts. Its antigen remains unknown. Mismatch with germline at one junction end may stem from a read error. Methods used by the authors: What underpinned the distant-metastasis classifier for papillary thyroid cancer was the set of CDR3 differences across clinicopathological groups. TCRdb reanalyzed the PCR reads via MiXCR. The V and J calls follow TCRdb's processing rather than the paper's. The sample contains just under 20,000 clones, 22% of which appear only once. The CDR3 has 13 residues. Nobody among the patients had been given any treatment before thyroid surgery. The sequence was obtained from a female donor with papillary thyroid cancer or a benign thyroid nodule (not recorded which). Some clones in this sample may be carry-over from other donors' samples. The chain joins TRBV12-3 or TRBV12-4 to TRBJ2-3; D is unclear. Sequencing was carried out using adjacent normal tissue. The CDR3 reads CAGRYGLGNTQYF. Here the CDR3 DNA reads TGTGCCGGCAGATATGGTCTAGGAAATACGCAGTATTTT.